The 15 T cell receptor beta chains in this list originate from one sample, sequenced in a study of monozygotic twins with inflammatory bowel disease. Reprocessing the 5' RACE reads, TCRdb reports a single entry for every CDR3 protein and omits DNA. This sample's clone table lists roughly 90,000 distinct CDR3 sequences. Sequencing input: blood. The receptors come from a human donor with ulcerative colitis or Crohn's disease, or a healthy co-twin of an affected twin (not recorded which).

V and J are TRBV6-1 and TRBJ2-7; no DNA is available, so the TRBD2 call from TCRdb remains unchecked. The CDR3 totals 13 residues. CDR1 and CDR2 (germline): MNHNS, SASEGT. The CDR3 spells CASSGGKVYEQYF.

This sequence joins TRBV20-1 and TRBJ1-5. The length of the CDR3 is 14 residues. Germline loops: CDR1 DFQATT, CDR2 SNEGSKA (reference sequence). CDR3 in amino acids: CSARSKQRNQPQHF.

V is TRBV11-2 and J is TRBJ1-1; TCRdb outputs TRBD1, but without DNA this stays unchecked. Germline CDR1 reads SGHAT; CDR2 reads FQNNGV. The CDR3 loop spans 15 amino acids. The CDR3: CASSLRDRGHTEAFF.

CDR3: CASSLYYSTDTQYF. The chain couples TRBV5-1 to TRBJ2-3. This CDR3 is built from 14 residues. Germline V gene sequence: CDR1 SGHRS, CDR2 YFSETQ.

V is TRBV5-8 and J is TRBJ2-3; absent DNA, TCRdb's TRBD1 call cannot be checked. Germline loops: CDR1 SGHTS, CDR2 YDEGEE. There are 17 residues in the CDR3. CDR3 protein: CASSRGLDTGSSDTQYF.

The CDR3 sequence: CASSSTGQGWETQYF. The chain joins TRBV11-2 to TRBJ2-5; TCRdb's assignment of TRBD1 cannot be checked, as there is no DNA. From germline, CDR1 is SGHAT and CDR2 FQNNGV. The CDR3 totals 15 residues. Combining the CDR3 with reference TRBV11-2 and TRBJ2-5 gives the whole variable domain EAGVAQSPRYKIIEKRQSVAFWCNPISGHATLYWYQQILGQGPKLLIQFQNNGVVDDSQLPKDRFSAERLKGVDSTLKIQPAKLEDSAVYLCASSSTGQGWETQYFGPGTRLLVL.

V gene TRBV19 combines with J gene TRBJ1-1. The length of the CDR3 is 13 residues. Per the germline V gene, CDR1 is LNHDA and CDR2 is SQIVND (reference sequence). The CDR3 here is CASSLHRNTEAFF.

The chain uses TRBV20-1 and TRBJ2-2; TCRdb names TRBD1, which stays unverified in the absence of DNA. The CDR3 is made up of 15 amino acids. Germline CDR1 reads DFQATT; CDR2 reads SNEGSKA (reference sequence). The CDR3 reads CSASRNRGGTGELFF.

The genes are TRBV29-1 and TRBJ1-4. The CDR3 extends over 13 amino acids. Germline assignment: CDR1 SQVTM and CDR2 ANQGSEA. CDR3 residues: CSVQAVELGKLFF.

The chain uses TRBV27 and TRBJ2-7; TCRdb's D gene call, TRBD1, goes unchecked for lack of DNA. Germline CDR1 reads MNHEY; CDR2 reads SMNVEV (reference sequence). The CDR3 is 15 residues long. CDR3 sequence: CASSSTGTGGYEQYF.

V is TRBV6-5 and J is TRBJ1-2; TCRdb names TRBD1, which stays unverified in the absence of DNA. Germline CDR1 reads MNHEY; CDR2 reads SVGAGI. The length of the CDR3 is 16 residues. The CDR3 loop is CASSYSPQTGVFGYTF.

This chain joins TRBV4-1 and TRBJ1-5; the TCRdb D gene call, TRBD1, has no DNA to confirm it. Germline V gene lookup returns CDR1 MGHRA and CDR2 YSYEKL. The CDR3 consists of 17 residues. CDR3 region: CASSLFLEGGSNQPQHF.

The CDR3 sequence: CASSLEGSWTANSPLHF. The J gene is TRBJ1-6, the V gene TRBV11-2. Germline lookup yields CDR1 SGHAT and CDR2 FQNNGV. CDR3 length equals 17 residues.

The gene calls are TRBV2 and TRBJ1-2. CDR3 length: 15 residues. CDR1 and CDR2 from the germline V gene are SNHLY and FYNNEI. The CDR3 reads CASSEARVSTYGYTF.

The V and J genes are TRBV5-6 and TRBJ2-1; TCRdb gives TRBD1 as the D gene, but with no DNA this cannot be confirmed. CDR1 is SGHDT and CDR2 is YYEEEE in the germline V gene. The CDR3 runs 14 residues. This chain's CDR3 is CASTEGGLRGEQFF.